A selection of T cell receptor beta chains follows, all from one sample in a study of Ad26.COV2.S vaccination and SARS-CoV-2 variants. Data came from immunoSEQ multiplex PCR; TCRdb stores just in-frame clones and leaves some out. The repertoire holds over 200,000 clones, with approximately 90% as singletons. This specimen was peripheral blood, taken in a trial of Ad26.COV2.S vaccine versus placebo. These receptors originate from a person between 18 and 59 years old who received the Ad26.COV2.S COVID-19 vaccine or a placebo. The CDR3 runs from the conserved cysteine through the conserved F or W. The D gene is left open where the match is weak. Some rows have no size entry. The others give once, few or many, or a class for an expanded clone.

J gene | D gene | V gene | clone size | CDR3 DNA | CDR3 protein
TRBJ2-1 | - | TRBV15 | - | TGTGCCACCAGCAGAGGAGGTTTTGCAGGGAGCTCCTACAATGAGCAGTTCTTC | CATSRGGFAGSSYNEQFF
TRBJ1-3 | TRBD1 | TRBV7-6 | - | TGTGCCAGCAGCTTAGGGGCAGGGGGTCCTGGAAACACCATATATTTT | CASSLGAGGPGNTIYF
TRBJ2-7 | TRBD1 | TRBV3-1/TRBV3-2 | - | TGTGCCAGCAGCCAGCCGGGACAGGGGATCTACGAGCAGTACTTC | CASSQPGQGIYEQYF
TRBJ1-2 | - | TRBV7-8 | - | TGTTCCAGCACCGCTTGGACAGAGGGCTCCGGGGGCTACACCTTC | CSSTAWTEGSGGYTF
TRBJ2-7 | TRBD1 | TRBV13 | - | TGTGCCAGCAGCCCCGGGACAGGGGGTTACGAGCAGTACTTC | CASSPGTGGYEQYF
TRBJ1-2 | TRBD1 | TRBV6-2/TRBV6-3 | - | TGTGCCAGCAGTTACGTGATCGGGACAGGGGATGGCTACACCTTC | CASSYVIGTGDGYTF
TRBJ1-2 | - | TRBV30 | - | TGTGCCTGGAGAGGGCGACTTAACTATGGCTACACCTTC | CAWRGRLNYGYTF
TRBJ2-3 | TRBD2 | TRBV7-6 | - | TGTGCCAGCAGCTTAGAAATTGGCGGGAGGAGCGCAGATACGCAGTATTTT | CASSLEIGGRSADTQYF
TRBJ2-3 | TRBD2 | TRBV13 | - | TGTGCCAGCAGCCGGACTAGCGGGGTATCAGATACGCAGTATTTT | CASSRTSGVSDTQYF
TRBJ2-7 | TRBD2 | TRBV7-2 | - | TGTGCCAGCAGCTTGCTTCCGGGACTAGCGGGCAACGAGCAGTACTTC | CASSLLPGLAGNEQYF
TRBJ2-5 | TRBD2 | TRBV28 | - | TGTGCTTCCGGTGTGGCGGGGGGGAGAGAGACCCAGTACTTC | CASGVAGGRETQYF
TRBJ2-2 | - | TRBV9 | - | TGTGCCAGCAGCGGAGAGGACACCGGGGAGCTGTTTTTT | CASSGEDTGELFF
TRBJ1-2 | TRBD1 | TRBV6-6 | - | TGTGCCAGCAGTTACGGACAGGGAATCGGCTACACCTTC | CASSYGQGIGYTF
TRBJ2-7 | - | TRBV4-3 | - | TGCGCCAGCAGCCCTAATTACCTCGGCCCTTCCTCCTACGAGCAGTACTTC | CASSPNYLGPSSYEQYF
TRBJ1-6 | - | TRBV6-1 | once | TGTGCCAGCAGTGAAATGGGGGGGGCTAATTCACCCCTCCACTTT | CASSEMGGANSPLHF
TRBJ2-3 | - | TRBV7-6 | - | TGTGCCAGCAGCCCATCTGGGGGGATCACAGATACGCAGTATTTT | CASSPSGGITDTQYF
TRBJ2-1 | - | TRBV11-1 | once | TGTGCCAGCAGCCCCTCCTCAAGCTCCTACAATGAGCAGTTCTTC | CASSPSSSSYNEQFF
TRBJ2-7 | TRBD2 | TRBV10-3 | once | TGTGCCATCAGTAGAAGCGGGATATACGAGCAGTACTTC | CAISRSGIYEQYF
TRBJ2-7 | - | TRBV28 | once | TGTGCCAGCAGTGCCCGTTTCGAGCAGTACTTC | CASSARFEQYF
TRBJ2-3 | TRBD2 | TRBV27 | - | TGTGCCAGCAGTTTAGGCCTAGCGGAAGGATCTAGCACAGATACGCAGTATTTT | CASSLGLAEGSSTDTQYF
TRBJ2-7 | TRBD1 | TRBV28 | - | TGTGCCAGCCGGGAGGGACAGGGGAGATACTACGAGCAGTACTTC | CASREGQGRYYEQYF
TRBJ2-7 | TRBD1 | TRBV5-1 | once | TGCGCCAGCAGCTTGGTCCCGCAGGGGGCAAAGGTCTACGAGCAGTACTTC | CASSLVPQGAKVYEQYF
TRBJ1-4 | TRBD1 | TRBV28 | - | TGTGCCAGCAGTTTACCCAGGACAGGGGGGGGTGAAAAACTGTTTTTT | CASSLPRTGGGEKLFF
TRBJ1-2 | TRBD1 | TRBV2 | - | TGTGCCAGCAGTGGTACGGGACAGGGGTCTGGCTATGGCTACACCTTC | CASSGTGQGSGYGYTF
TRBJ1-3 | - | TRBV9 | - | TGTGCCAGCAGCGTAGTAGATTACGGAAACACCATATATTTT | CASSVVDYGNTIYF
TRBJ2-2 | TRBD2 | TRBV10-3 | - | TGTGCCATCCACACTAGCGGGAGTTACACCGGGGAGCTGTTTTTT | CAIHTSGSYTGELFF
TRBJ2-7 | TRBD1 | TRBV29-1 | - | TGCAGCGGAGGACAGGGCTACGAGCAGTACTTC | CSGGQGYEQYF
TRBJ1-1 | - | TRBV6-5 | - | TGTGCCAGCAGGGAGGACACTGAAGCTTTCTTT | CASREDTEAFF
TRBJ1-2 | - | TRBV7-3 | - | TGTGCCAGCAGCTCTAGGCCTGGGCCCCGGGCCTCACGATTAATCTATGGCTACACCTTC | CASSSRPGPRASRLIYGYTF
TRBJ1-2 | - | TRBV6-5 | - | TGTGCCAGCAGTCCCAGGGCCGAGGGAGGCTACACCTTC | CASSPRAEGGYTF
TRBJ1-5 | TRBD1 | TRBV5-6 | - | TGTGCCAGCAGCCTAGAGGGACAGGGAGGCAATCAGCCCCAGCATTTT | CASSLEGQGGNQPQHF
TRBJ2-3 | - | TRBV4-3 | - | TGCGCCAGCAGCCAAGATGGAGGGGGCGGGACAGATACGCAGTATTTT | CASSQDGGGGTDTQYF
TRBJ2-7 | TRBD1 | TRBV30 | - | TGTGCCTGGGGACAGGGGGCTGGCGAGCAGTACTTC | CAWGQGAGEQYF
TRBJ2-1 | TRBD2 | TRBV10-3 | - | TGTGCCATCAGTGAGTCAAAAGCGGGAGCGTCCTACAATGAGCAGTTCTTC | CAISESKAGASYNEQFF
TRBJ2-3 | TRBD2 | TRBV19 | - | TGTGCCAGTAGCCCTCGAAGCGTGGCGGGAGGGCCAGATACGCAGTATTTT | CASSPRSVAGGPDTQYF
TRBJ2-1 | - | TRBV6-5 | - | TGTGCCAGCAGTTACTCCCCAGGACAGCTCTACAATGAGCAGTTCTTC | CASSYSPGQLYNEQFF
TRBJ2-2 | TRBD2 | TRBV6-4 | few | TGTGCCAGCAGTGAACTAGCGGGAGGCACCGGGGAGCTGTTTTTT | CASSELAGGTGELFF
TRBJ2-7 | - | TRBV5-4 | - | TGTGCCAGCAGCTTGGCTGGCGGGGCGGGCTCCTACGAGCAGTACTTC | CASSLAGGAGSYEQYF
TRBJ2-1 | TRBD1 | TRBV15 | - | TGTGCCACCAGCAGAGATTTGGGACAGGGTAGTAATGAGCAGTTCTTC | CATSRDLGQGSNEQFF
TRBJ1-1 | - | TRBV9 | - | TGTGCCAGCAATCCTGGGGGCGGCGATGGGAACACTGAAGCTTTCTTT | CASNPGGGDGNTEAFF
TRBJ2-3 | - | TRBV3-1/TRBV3-2 | - | TGTGCCAGCAGCCAAGGACGAGGAGATACGCAGTATTTT | CASSQGRGDTQYF
TRBJ1-3 | - | TRBV7-2 | - | TGTGCCAGCAGCTTAACCTCCGGGGGCCCTGGAAACACCATATATTTT | CASSLTSGGPGNTIYF
TRBJ2-7 | - | TRBV27 | once | TGTGCCAGCAGTTTTTCGGGGGCCGGCGAGCAGTACTTC | CASSFSGAGEQYF
TRBJ2-3 | - | TRBV11-3 | - | TGTGCCAGCAGCCCGGGCCCCGAAGCGGATACGCAGTATTTT | CASSPGPEADTQYF